A single sample is the source of the 23 T cell receptor beta chains below, sequenced in a study of cytomegalovirus exposure and HLA in healthy donors. Vbeta (60) and Jbeta (13) primers were used in the PCR. Here immunoSEQ multiplex PCR was the method, and the copy in TCRdb shows in-frame clones only, minus some. The sample consists of 150,000 to 200,000 clones, under 80% of them appearing once. The sample was PBMCs. Receptor source: a middle-aged man in good health and CMV-seronegative.

This clone was recorded a few times. The chain has TRBV5-6 and TRBJ1-3; D remains ambiguous. CDR1 SGHDT and CDR2 YYEEEE come from the germline V gene. The CDR3 covers 15 residues. Trimming took off 2 bases at V and 0 bases at J, with 9 bases between the two ends. DNA of the CDR3: TGTGCCAGCAGCTTTAGACTGCTCTCTGGAAACACCATATATTTT. Translating gives CASSFRLLSGNTIYF.

The chain links TRBV5-1 to TRBJ1-1, with 7 positions matching TRBD1. V shed 5 bases and J 0 bases; nucleotides not matched to a gene: 7. Germline CDR1 SGHRS, CDR2 YFSETQ. The CDR3 has 15 amino acids. The DNA for the CDR3 is TGCGCCAGCAGACTATGGGACAGAATGAACACTGAAGCTTTCTTT. Protein product: CASRLWDRMNTEAFF. Full variable domain (missing parts from reference TRBV5-1 and TRBJ1-1): KAGVTQTPRYLIKTRGQQVTLSCSPISGHRSVSWYQQTPGQGLQFLFEYFSETQRNKGNFPGRFSGRQFSNSRSEMNVSTLELGDSALYLCASRLWDRMNTEAFFGQGTRLTVV.

The chain joins TRBV5-8 to TRBJ2-5; 8 nucleotides line up with TRBD1. Germline assignment: CDR1 SGHTS and CDR2 YDEGEE. This CDR3 region has 14 residues. Trimming at V came to 4 bases and at J to 1 base, leaving 3 bases not matched to a gene. The CDR3 DNA follows: TGTGCCAGCAGCGCCACAGGGGGCCAAGAGACCCAGTACTTC. It encodes CASSATGGQETQYF.

J is TRBJ1-5 and V is TRBV28, with D tentatively TRBD1 (6 bases). Trimming took 1 base from V and 2 from J, leaving 9 bases between them. Germline assignment: CDR1 MDHEN and CDR2 SYDVKM. This CDR3 is 15 amino acids long. CDR3 in amino acids: CASSLYRAGNQPQHF. Here the CDR3 DNA reads TGTGCCAGCAGTTTATACAGGGCAGGCAATCAGCCCCAGCATTTT.

The chain recombines TRBV1 with TRBJ2-1; the D call TRBD2 from the table was never checked on the DNA. TRBV1 is shown as a pseudogene. The CDR3 is made up of 17 amino acids. Here the CDR3 reads CTSSPLPAGVSYNEQFF. CDR3 sequence (DNA): TGCACCAGCAGCCCACTGCCAGCGGGGGTTTCCTACAATGAGCAGTTCTTC.

This clone was found a few times. The genes are TRBV11-2 and TRBJ1-2; unclear D gene. The CDR3 contains 12 residues. The germline V gene has CDR1 SGHAT and CDR2 FQNNGV. Trimming stripped 8 bases from V and 2 bases from J, with 9 bases between. The CDR3 here is CASRDFNYGYTF. The CDR3 DNA is TGTGCCAGCCGAGACTTCAACTATGGCTACACCTTC.

V and J are TRBV30 and TRBJ1-3; the D gene is possibly TRBD1 (6 bases). With 0 bases removed from V and 2 bases from J, the gap between germline ends came to 8 bases. This CDR3 region has 14 residues. Germline V gene data show CDR1 as GTSNPN and CDR2 as SVGIG (reference sequence). CDR3 residues: CAWSVKGAGNTIYF. The CDR3 coding sequence is TGTGCCTGGAGTGTAAAGGGGGCTGGAAACACCATATATTTT.

The gene calls are TRBV6-1 and TRBJ2-7, with a weak D call TRBD2 (5 bases). Per the germline V gene, CDR1 is MNHNS and CDR2 is SASEGT. CDR3 length equals 12 residues. V dropped 4 bases and J dropped 4 bases, with 8 bases sitting between them. The CDR3: CASSAPGYEQYF. The CDR3 DNA follows: TGTGCCAGCAGTGCCCCGGGGTACGAGCAGTACTTC.

V and J are TRBV19 and TRBJ2-3; D possibly corresponds to TRBD2 (6 bases). Germline loops: CDR1 LNHDA, CDR2 SQIVND (reference sequence). The V end lost 4 bases, the J end lost 3 bases, and 20 bases lay between the germline ends. The CDR3 length is 17 residues. The CDR3 region has the DNA TGTGCCAGTAGTAGCCCCCCTGGCGGGGCTATTACAGATACGCAGTATTTT. This gives the protein CASSSPPGGAITDTQYF. Variable domain in full (rest from reference TRBV19 and TRBJ2-3): DGGITQSPKYLFRKEGQNVTLSCEQNLNHDAMYWYRQDPGQGLRLIYYSQIVNDFQKGDIAEGYSVSREKKESFPLTVTSAQKNPTAFYLCASSSPPGGAITDTQYFGPGTRLTVL.

This clone has only a few counts. The chain couples TRBV29-1 to TRBJ2-7, with TRBD1 matching over 7 bases. This CDR3 contains 14 residues. After removal of 6 bases from V and 2 bases from J, the junction contained 10 bases not matched to a gene. The germline V gene encodes CDR1 SQVTM and CDR2 ANQGSEA. The CDR3 region has the DNA TGCAGCGTCCTTGGGGACAGATTAACCTACGAGCAGTACTTC. Encoded protein: CSVLGDRLTYEQYF.

The rearrangement joins TRBV4-1 to TRBJ2-1; 8 positions agree with TRBD2. Germline lookup yields CDR1 MGHRA and CDR2 YSYEKL. There are 17 residues in the CDR3. J gave up 0 bases and V 3 bases, and 7 bases lay outside the gene matches. CDR3 loop: CASSHLSGGSSYNEQFF. CDR3 DNA sequence: TGCGCCAGCAGCCACCTGAGCGGGGGAAGCTCCTACAATGAGCAGTTCTTC.

The J gene is TRBJ2-3, the V gene TRBV4-1; 8 bases are a match to TRBD2. Germline V gives CDR1 MGHRA, CDR2 YSYEKL. Trimming at V came to 0 bases and at J to 2 bases, leaving 7 bases not matched to a gene. CDR3 length: 17 amino acids. This CDR3 is CASSQDPTSGDTDTQYF. In DNA, the CDR3 is TGCGCCAGCAGCCAAGATCCCACTAGCGGAGACACAGATACGCAGTATTTT.

This chain uses TRBV10-2 with TRBJ2-7, with unresolved D. The CDR3 extends over 18 amino acids. Deletions cut 3 bases from V and 0 bases from J, with 21 bases between. From germline, CDR1 is WSHSY and CDR2 SAAADI. CDR3 DNA sequence: TGCGCCAGCAGTGACCCTGCTGGTGATCGGAGAAACTCCTACGAGCAGTACTTC. As protein: CASSDPAGDRRNSYEQYF.

The sample holds a few counts of this clone. This chain joins TRBV14 and TRBJ2-3; tentatively, D is TRBD2 (6 bases). Between the trimmed V and J ends, which lost 2 bases and 3 bases, there was a span of 15 bases. Germline V CDR1 and CDR2: SGHDN, FVKESK. This CDR3 comprises 16 residues. The CDR3 reads CASSQRSPGVTDTQYF. CDR3 DNA sequence: TGTGCCAGCAGCCAAAGATCGCCGGGAGTGACAGATACGCAGTATTTT.

V and J are TRBV28 and TRBJ1-2; TRBD1 matches at 8 bases. This CDR3 comprises 18 residues. The V gene's germline CDR1 is MDHEN and CDR2 SYDVKM. V shed 5 bases, J shed 0 bases, and the junction held 14 bases outside the gene matches. The CDR3 protein is CASSVYSRDRQANYGYTF. The CDR3 bases are TGTGCCAGCAGTGTCTACTCCCGGGACAGGCAAGCTAACTATGGCTACACCTTC.

The chain joins TRBV4-1 to TRBJ1-6; D is unresolved. The V gene's germline CDR1 is MGHRA and CDR2 YSYEKL. Trimming cost V 4 bases and J 0 bases, with 10 bases left between them. The CDR3 spans 16 residues. The CDR3 nucleotides are TGCGCCAGCAGCCTAAGTGAGAGCTCCTATAATTCACCCCTCCACTTT. It translates to CASSLSESSYNSPLHF.

The V and J genes are TRBV5-6 and TRBJ2-1, with 11 nucleotides matching TRBD2. Germline V gives CDR1 SGHDT, CDR2 YYEEEE. The CDR3 extends over 16 amino acids. Germline trimming cut 1 base from V and 4 bases from J; bases unmatched to any gene: 4. As DNA, the CDR3 is TGTGCCAGCAGCTTGAGGTCTAGCGGGGGGTACAATGAGCAGTTCTTC. Its translation: CASSLRSSGGYNEQFF.

The rearrangement uses TRBV7-9 and TRBJ2-2, with D tentatively TRBD1 (5 bases). Trimming shortened V by 0 bases and J by 7 bases, and 6 bases separated the two germline ends. The CDR3 length is 13 residues. Germline lookup yields CDR1 SEHNR and CDR2 FQNEAQ (reference sequence). This CDR3 reads CASSLAGLGELFF. The DNA of the CDR3 is TGTGCCAGCAGCTTAGCGGGGCTCGGGGAGCTGTTTTTT.

The chain couples TRBV7-2 to TRBJ2-7; 10 bases are shared with TRBD2. The V and J ends lost 3 bases and 3 bases, in that order; junction bases with no gene match: 5. This CDR3 has 15 residues. Germline-derived CDR1 and CDR2 are SGHTA and FQGNSA. The CDR3 reads CASSLGSGGNYEQYF. The CDR3 nucleotides are TGTGCCAGCAGCTTGGGTAGCGGGGGGAACTACGAGCAGTACTTC.

This chain joins TRBV30 and TRBJ2-1, with 10 bases matching TRBD2. From germline, CDR1 is GTSNPN and CDR2 SVGIG (reference sequence). V shed 2 bases and J 7 bases; nucleotides not matched to a gene: 5. CDR3 length: 14 amino acids. The CDR3 nucleotides are TGTGCCTGGAGTAGTAGCGGGAGGATAAATGAGCAGTTCTTC. It yields the protein CAWSSSGRINEQFF.

The rearrangement links TRBV30 to TRBJ1-1, with 7 bases fitting TRBD1. V was clipped by 2 bases and J by 0 bases; unmatched bases: 3. Germline V gene lookup returns CDR1 GTSNPN and CDR2 SVGIG (reference sequence). This CDR3 region has 14 residues. In nucleotides, the CDR3 is TGTGCCTGGAGTCGACAGGGAGTGAACACTGAAGCTTTCTTT. Encoded protein: CAWSRQGVNTEAFF.

The J gene is TRBJ1-2, the V gene TRBV19; D may be TRBD1 (5 bases). CDR1 and CDR2 from the germline V gene are LNHDA and SQIVND (reference sequence). V was trimmed by 5 bases and J by 3 bases, leaving 16 bases between them. CDR3 length: 15 residues. The CDR3 region is CASSARGTADYGYTF. The CDR3 DNA follows: TGTGCCAGTAGTGCCCGGGGGACGGCGGACTATGGCTACACCTTC.

V is TRBV7-3 and J is TRBJ2-2; 7 nucleotides line up with TRBD1. The junction had 8 bases not matched to a gene; V was cut back by 5 bases and J by 5 bases. This CDR3 is built from 15 residues. Germline V gene sequence: CDR1 SGHTA, CDR2 FQGTGA. The CDR3: CASSPPGQSTGELFF. CDR3 nucleotides: TGTGCCAGCAGCCCGCCGGGACAGTCGACCGGGGAGCTGTTTTTT.